One sample yielded the 7 T cell receptor beta chains listed below, sequenced in a study of response to subunit inactivated influenza vaccine. TCRdb redid the calling of the RT-PCR reads with MiXCR, one entry per CDR3 protein. The table lists hundreds of thousands of distinct CDR3 sequences, around a sixth of them singletons. Sequenced here: PBMCs from blood, sampled roughly 12 days after vaccination. These receptors originate from a man aged 45-65 years who received an inactivated influenza vaccine.

The J gene is TRBJ2-5, the V gene TRBV11-2; D call uncertain. Between the trimmed V and J ends, which lost 0 bases and 5 bases, there was a span of 7 bases. In germline, CDR1 is SGHAT, CDR2 FQNNGV. The length of the CDR3 is 13 residues. CDR3 sequence (DNA): TGTGCCAGCAGCTTAGAAGTTGTCGAGACCCAGTACTTC. It codes for CASSLEVVETQYF.

The chain joins TRBV4-2 to TRBJ2-2; no firm D call. The CDR3 is made up of 14 amino acids. Trimming left V 0 bases short and J 6 bases short, with 8 bases between. Looked up from germline, CDR1 is LGHNA and CDR2 is YNFKEQ. CDR3 DNA sequence: TGTGCCAGCAGCCAAGATTCCTGGGCCGGGGAGCTGTTTTTT. This encodes CASSQDSWAGELFF.

This clonotype was found a few times. V is TRBV10-3 and J is TRBJ2-5; D is perhaps TRBD1 (5 bases). CDR1 is ENHRY and CDR2 is SYGVKD in the germline V gene. V lost 0 bases and J lost 2, with 7 bases in between. The CDR3 spans 14 residues. CDR3 region: CAISESGAQETQYF. CDR3 nucleotides: TGTGCCATCAGTGAGTCAGGGGCACAAGAGACCCAGTACTTC.

This sequence joins TRBV20-1 and TRBJ2-5, with D possibly being TRBD2 (5 bases). Trimming pared 6 bases from V and 2 bases from J, leaving 10 bases between. The V gene's germline CDR1 is DFQATT and CDR2 SNEGSKA (reference sequence). The CDR3 extends over 12 amino acids. The CDR3 is CSAPTTQETQYF. The CDR3 region has the DNA TGCAGTGCGCCGACTACTCAAGAGACCCAGTACTTC.

This clonotype was found a few times. The chain recombines TRBV12-3 or TRBV12-4 with TRBJ1-4, with TRBD1 identical over 7 bases. This CDR3 is built from 16 residues. The V gene end was trimmed by 6 bases and the J gene end by 6 bases; junction bases not matched to a gene: 13. Written as DNA, the CDR3 is TGTGCCAGCAGCTCTGACAGGGCCGGCGATTATGAAAAACTGTTTTTT. This translates into CASSSDRAGDYEKLFF.

This clonotype came up a few times. This sequence joins TRBV18 and TRBJ2-1, with TRBD1 identical over 8 bases. V trimming: 6 bases; J trimming: 4 bases; junction bases outside the gene matches: 8. Germline loops: CDR1 KGHSH, CDR2 LQKENI. This CDR3 has 15 residues. Here the CDR3 DNA reads TGTGCCAGCTCGCCAGACAGGGGTCAATACAATGAGCAGTTCTTC. Its translation: CASSPDRGQYNEQFF.

This clonotype was recorded a few times. The rearrangement links TRBV5-5 to TRBJ1-1; D is possibly TRBD1 (6 bases). The CDR3 covers 16 residues. V was clipped by 1 base and J by 2 bases, with 15 bases between them. The V gene's germline CDR1 is SGHKS and CDR2 YYEKEE (reference sequence). This CDR3 is CASSLILGGGNTEAFF. The CDR3 DNA sequence: TGTGCCAGCAGCTTGATACTCGGGGGCGGAAACACTGAAGCTTTCTTT.